What follows are 10 T cell receptor beta chains derived from one specimen sequenced in a study of CD8+CD57+ T cells in acquired aplastic anemia (dated by TCRdb to the late 2010s). Sequenced using an Illumina HiSeq 2000. Profiling of TCR beta VDJ combinations and CDR3 sequences used genomic DNA as the template. TCRdb reprocessed the public reads (quality trimming at Q25 with fastp, clone calling with MiXCR) and kept in-frame beta chains. Entries are consolidated by CDR3 protein sequence, retaining the most common genes and DNA. This sample holds roughly 130,000 distinct CDR3 sequences; around 48% were observed only once. Clones ranked in the top ten supply around 2.3% of the sample. Specimen: sorted CD4+, CD8+, or CD8+CD57+ T cells (not recorded which) from PBMCs. The receptors were sampled from a human donor in good health, serving as a control.

The rearrangement uses TRBV11-2 and TRBJ2-7; 8 nucleotides match TRBD1. The germline gives CDR1 SGHAT, CDR2 FQNNGV. After removal of 5 bases from V and 6 bases from J, the junction contained 15 bases not matched to a gene. This CDR3 contains 16 residues. The CDR3 here is CASSQGQAVGGSEQYF. DNA for the CDR3: TGTGCCAGCAGCCAGGGACAGGCCGTTGGGGGCTCCGAGCAGTACTTC.

The genes are TRBV24-1 and TRBJ2-3, with TRBD2 matching over 8 bases. The ends lost 3 bases at V and 2 bases at J; junction bases unmatched: 3. Germline V gene data show CDR1 as KGHDR and CDR2 as SFDVKD. The CDR3 is 15 amino acids. This CDR3 is CATSDPGGLTDTQYF. The CDR3 DNA sequence: TGTGCCACCAGTGATCCGGGGGGGCTCACAGATACGCAGTATTTT.

The gene calls are TRBV4-2 and TRBJ2-1; 10 bases match TRBD1. Per the germline V gene, CDR1 is LGHNA and CDR2 is YNFKEQ. The CDR3 loop spans 16 amino acids. V shed 1 base, J shed 8 bases, and the junction held 8 bases outside the gene matches. CDR3 nucleotide sequence: TGTGCCAGCAGCCAAGGCGGGACAGGGGTTCGGTATGAGCAGTTCTTC. This gives the protein CASSQGGTGVRYEQFF.

V is TRBV10-3 and J is TRBJ2-7, with 12 bases lining up with TRBD1. This CDR3 is 14 amino acids long. Germline assignment: CDR1 ENHRY and CDR2 SYGVKD. The trim removed 4 bases at V and 6 bases at J, leaving 4 bases unmatched. CDR3 coding DNA: TGTGCCATCAGTGGGGGGACAGGGGGCGTCGAGCAGTACTTC. This gives the protein CAISGGTGGVEQYF.

The rearrangement joins TRBV20-1 to TRBJ1-1, with D unclear. Trimming took off 5 bases at V and 3 bases at J, with 10 bases between the two ends. This CDR3 contains 12 residues. The germline V gene has CDR1 DFQATT and CDR2 SNEGSKA (reference sequence). CDR3 in amino acids: CSASRADTEAFF. The CDR3 DNA sequence: TGCAGTGCTTCTCGAGCTGACACTGAAGCTTTCTTT.

This clonotype was seen a handful of times. The V and J genes are TRBV11-2 and TRBJ1-2, with no clear D. The germline V gene has CDR1 SGHAT and CDR2 FQNNGV. Trimming stripped 5 bases from V and 7 bases from J, with 17 bases between. The CDR3 covers 14 residues. In DNA form, the CDR3 reads TGTGCCAGCAGCCCGATCGCGACCTACGCTGGCTACACCTTC. Translated: CASSPIATYAGYTF.

This clonotype was seen a few times. The chain employs TRBV10-3 and TRBJ1-5, with D maybe TRBD1 (5 bases). Germline V gene data show CDR1 as ENHRY and CDR2 as SYGVKD. The CDR3 runs to 15 residues. Trimming shortened V by 3 bases and J by 1 base, and 10 bases separated the two germline ends. The CDR3 nucleotides read TGTGCCATCAGTGAACCAGGGTTGAGCAATCAGCCCCAGCATTTT. This encodes CAISEPGLSNQPQHF.

Details on this clonotype: This could be a read error, since a much larger clone is one nucleotide away. The chain carries TRBV6-5 and TRBJ2-3; 8 nucleotides agree with TRBD2. Germline V gene data show CDR1 as MNHEY and CDR2 as SVGAGI. The CDR3 is 15 amino acids. CDR3 coding DNA: TGTGCCGGCAGTTTTCAGCGGGGGCGCACAGATACGCAGTATTTT. This codes for CAGSFQRGRTDTQYF.

In this sample, this clonotype turned up many times. The chain joins TRBV19 to TRBJ2-5, with TRBD2 identical over 11 bases. Germline CDR1 is LNHDA and CDR2 is SQIVND (reference sequence). This CDR3 is built from 15 residues. V was pared by 6 bases and J by 5 bases, with 8 bases of the junction left unmatched. This CDR3 is CASSDLAGGRETQYF. In nucleotides, the CDR3 is TGTGCCAGTAGCGATTTAGCGGGGGGGCGGGAGACCCAGTACTTC. Filled out from reference TRBV19 and TRBJ2-5, the complete variable domain reads DGGITQSPKYLFRKEGQNVTLSCEQNLNHDAMYWYRQDPGQGLRLIYYSQIVNDFQKGDIAEGYSVSREKKESFPLTVTSAQKNPTAFYLCASSDLAGGRETQYFGPGTRLLVL.

This clonotype was counted at least ten times. The chain carries TRBV6-1 and TRBJ2-7; 9 nucleotides match TRBD2. CDR1 and CDR2 from the germline V gene are MNHNS and SASEGT. Germline trimming cut 7 bases from V and 2 bases from J; bases unmatched to any gene: 12. The CDR3 spans 16 residues. Here the CDR3 DNA reads TGTGCCAGCATCTCGAAGGTCCTAGCGGGGACCTACGAGCAGTACTTC. Amino acid sequence: CASISKVLAGTYEQYF.